This TCR beta chain was sequenced during a study of blood T cell repertoires in COVID-19. As for the study in general: PBMCs, B-cell-depleted T cells, or T cells provided the cDNA or gDNA that made up the material.

Original methodology: Counts of nucleated cells, estimated from reference gene primer amplification, were obtained. The protocol was immunoSEQ multiplex PCR, while the TCRdb copy is restricted to in-frame clones and leaves out a portion. V, J and clone size are taken as reported in that table, and D and trimming were inferred from the DNA itself. The sample holds roughly 350,000 clones, more than 85% seen once. With V trimmed by 3 bases and J by 5 bases, 6 bases remained unmatched. Germline lookup yields CDR1 SGHTA and CDR2 FQGNSA. This CDR3 has 16 amino acids. The sequenced sample consisted of PBMCs or T cells enriched from blood (not recorded which). The receptor comes from a woman aged 25-40 years who had recovered from COVID-19. This chain uses TRBV7-2 with TRBJ2-2, with 10 bases fitting TRBD1. The CDR3 is CASSFDRGRRTGELFF. The CDR3 DNA reads as TGTGCCAGCAGCTTCGACAGGGGGCGCCGTACCGGGGAGCTGTTTTTT.